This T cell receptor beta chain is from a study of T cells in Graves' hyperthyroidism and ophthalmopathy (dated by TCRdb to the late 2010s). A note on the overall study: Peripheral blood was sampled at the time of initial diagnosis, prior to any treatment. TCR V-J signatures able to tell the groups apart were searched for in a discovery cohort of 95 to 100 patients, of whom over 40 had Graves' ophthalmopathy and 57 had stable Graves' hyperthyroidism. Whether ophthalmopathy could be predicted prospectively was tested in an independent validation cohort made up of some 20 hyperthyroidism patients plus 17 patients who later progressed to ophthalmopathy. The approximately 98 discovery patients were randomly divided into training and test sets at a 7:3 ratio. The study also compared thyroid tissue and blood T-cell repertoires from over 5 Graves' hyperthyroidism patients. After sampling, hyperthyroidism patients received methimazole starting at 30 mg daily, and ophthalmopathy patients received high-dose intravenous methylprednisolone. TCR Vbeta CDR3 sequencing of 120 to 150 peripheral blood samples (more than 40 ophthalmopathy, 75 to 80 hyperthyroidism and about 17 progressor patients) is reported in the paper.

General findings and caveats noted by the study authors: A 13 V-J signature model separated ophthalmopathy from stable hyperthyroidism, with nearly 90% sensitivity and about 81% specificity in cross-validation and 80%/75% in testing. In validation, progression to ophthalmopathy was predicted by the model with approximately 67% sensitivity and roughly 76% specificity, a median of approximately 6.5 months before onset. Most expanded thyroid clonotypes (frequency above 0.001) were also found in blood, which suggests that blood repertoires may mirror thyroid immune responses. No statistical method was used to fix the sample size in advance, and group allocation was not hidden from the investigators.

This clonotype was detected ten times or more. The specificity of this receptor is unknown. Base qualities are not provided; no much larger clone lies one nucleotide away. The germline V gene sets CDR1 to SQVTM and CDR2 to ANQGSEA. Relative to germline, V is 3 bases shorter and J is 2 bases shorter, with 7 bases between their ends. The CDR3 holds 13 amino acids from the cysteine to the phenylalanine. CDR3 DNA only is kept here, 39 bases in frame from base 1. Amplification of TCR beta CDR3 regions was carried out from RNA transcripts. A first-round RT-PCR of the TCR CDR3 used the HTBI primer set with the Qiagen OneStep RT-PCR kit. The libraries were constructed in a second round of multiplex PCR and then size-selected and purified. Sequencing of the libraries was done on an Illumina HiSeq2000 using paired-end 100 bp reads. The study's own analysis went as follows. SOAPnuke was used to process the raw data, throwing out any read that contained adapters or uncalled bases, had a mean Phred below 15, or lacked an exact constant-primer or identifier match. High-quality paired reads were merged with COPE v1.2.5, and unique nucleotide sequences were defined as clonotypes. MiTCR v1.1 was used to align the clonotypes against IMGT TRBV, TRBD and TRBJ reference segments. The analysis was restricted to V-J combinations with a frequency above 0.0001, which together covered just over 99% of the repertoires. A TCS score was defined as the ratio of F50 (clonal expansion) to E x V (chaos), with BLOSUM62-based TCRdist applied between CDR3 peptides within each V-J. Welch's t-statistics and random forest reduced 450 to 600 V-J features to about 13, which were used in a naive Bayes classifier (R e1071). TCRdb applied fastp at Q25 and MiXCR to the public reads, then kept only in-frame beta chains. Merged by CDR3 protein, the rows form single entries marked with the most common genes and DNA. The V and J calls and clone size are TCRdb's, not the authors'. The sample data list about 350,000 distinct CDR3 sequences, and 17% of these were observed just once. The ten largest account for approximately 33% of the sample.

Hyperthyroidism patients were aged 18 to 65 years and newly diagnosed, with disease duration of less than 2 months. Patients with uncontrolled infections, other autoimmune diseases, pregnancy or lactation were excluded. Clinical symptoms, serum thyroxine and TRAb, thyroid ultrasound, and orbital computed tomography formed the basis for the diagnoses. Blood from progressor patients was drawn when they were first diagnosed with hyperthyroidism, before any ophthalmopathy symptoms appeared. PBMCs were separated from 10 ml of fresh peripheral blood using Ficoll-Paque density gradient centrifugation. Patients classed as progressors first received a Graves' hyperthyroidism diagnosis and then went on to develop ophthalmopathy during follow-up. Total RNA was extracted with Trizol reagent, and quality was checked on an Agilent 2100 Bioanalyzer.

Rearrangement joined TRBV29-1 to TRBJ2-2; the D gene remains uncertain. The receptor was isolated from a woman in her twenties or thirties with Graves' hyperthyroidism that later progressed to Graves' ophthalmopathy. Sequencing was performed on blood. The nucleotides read TGCAGCGTTGACAGCCAAAACACCGGGGAGCTGTTTTTT. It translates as CSVDSQNTGELFF.